The 5 T cell receptor beta chains in this list originate from one sample, sequenced in a study of blood T cell repertoires in COVID-19. Assay used: immunoSEQ multiplex PCR; TCRdb lists only in-frame clones, some missing. The data hold about 200,000 clones, with roughly 85% observed a single time. The sequenced sample consisted of peripheral blood. These receptors were taken from a woman in her seventies with COVID-19, enrolled during active disease.

The chain links TRBV5-1 to TRBJ1-2; D uncertain. The CDR3 is made up of 15 amino acids. The V end lost 5 bases, the J end lost 0 bases, and 14 bases lay between the germline ends. The germline V gene encodes CDR1 SGHRS and CDR2 YFSETQ. CDR3 nucleotide sequence: TGCGCCAGCAGATTTGACGGGTTTCCTAACTATGGCTACACCTTC. Amino acids: CASRFDGFPNYGYTF.

The rearrangement uses TRBV10-3 and TRBJ1-1; TRBD1 matches at 9 bases. This CDR3 comprises 15 residues. The germline V gene encodes CDR1 ENHRY and CDR2 SYGVKD. V was clipped by 5 bases and J by 4 bases; unmatched bases: 8. CDR3 sequence (DNA): TGTGCCATCAGTCCGAGGACAGGGGAGATCACTGAAGCTTTCTTT. This encodes CAISPRTGEITEAFF.

This clone appeared a single time. This sequence joins TRBV5-6 and TRBJ1-3, with unresolved D. Trimming removed 1 base from V and 12 bases from J, with 11 bases in between. This CDR3 region has 12 residues. CDR1 and CDR2 (germline): SGHDT, YYEEEE. Written as DNA, the CDR3 is TGTGCCAGCAGCTTGATTTCGTCCCTCATATATTTT. It translates to CASSLISSLIYF.

This clone occurred once. CDR3 sequence: CASSQVISSNIYF. The CDR3 DNA is TGTGCCAGCAGCCAGGTCATCAGCTCCAACATATATTTT. The gene calls are TRBV11-3 and TRBJ1-3; D not resolved. The CDR3 extends over 13 amino acids. V lost 5 bases and J lost 12, with 17 bases in between. Per the germline V gene, CDR1 is SGHNT and CDR2 is YENEEA.

The rearrangement uses TRBV5-1 and TRBJ2-3, with 7 bases aligning to TRBD2. Losses at the gene ends were 10 bases for V and 2 bases for J; bases not matched to a gene: 10. Per germline, CDR1 SGHRS and CDR2 YFSETQ. The CDR3 extends over 14 amino acids. CDR3 DNA sequence: TGCGCCGCCGCGTGGCGGGGGAACACAGATACGCAGTATTTT. Its protein is CAAAWRGNTDTQYF.